This T cell receptor (beta chain) appears in the sequencing data of a study of cytomegalovirus exposure and HLA in healthy donors. Primers included in the PCR were 60 Vbeta and 13 Jbeta primers. Clones were read by immunoSEQ multiplex PCR, and TCRdb kept only the in-frame ones, dropping some. There are over 200,000 clones in the sample; about 79% occur only once, and over 1.5% lies in the top ten. Regarding donors, all were healthy bone marrow donors. Whole-study findings and limits: Fewer N-insertions than the roughly 600-donor mean were reportedly shown by an Asian-associated ancestry cluster in a later analysis. Overall, about 160 TCR beta chains were annotated as cytomegalovirus-associated.

Notes on this clone: Its specificity is unknown.

V lost 3 bases, J lost 0 bases, and 4 bases lay in between. CDR1 is MGHRA and CDR2 is YSYEKL in the germline V gene. The length of the CDR3 is 13 residues. This clonotype was sampled from a male donor in good health and CMV-seronegative. Sequences were obtained from PBMCs. This chain joins TRBV4-1 and TRBJ2-3, with unresolved D. The CDR3 DNA reads TGCGCCAGCAGCCATCCTAGCACAGATACGCAGTATTTT. This gives the protein CASSHPSTDTQYF.